These T cell receptor beta chains were read from a single sample in a study of a mutant IDH1 vaccine in newly diagnosed glioma. The table came from immunoSEQ multiplex PCR; TCRdb's copy has only in-frame clones and leaves some out. The sample shows fewer than 55,000 clones, approximately 65% of them seen only once. Their target antigens are unknown. This specimen was peripheral blood mononuclear cells (PBMCs), taken from a glioma patient whose treatment included an IDH1 peptide vaccine. These TCRs come from a man aged 40-49 years with glioma. Some clones in this sample may be carry-over from other donors' samples. The CDR3 runs from the conserved cysteine through the conserved F or W. A D gene is named only where the DNA matches it firmly. Where a row states a size, it is once, few, many or the class of an expanded clone; other rows omit it.

V gene,clone size,J gene,D gene,CDR3 DNA,CDR3 protein
TRBV7-9,few,TRBJ2-6,-,TGTGCCAGCGGCTCGGGCCAGGGTGGCTCTGGGGCCAACGTCCTGACTTTC,CASGSGQGGSGANVLTF
TRBV6-5,-,TRBJ2-7,TRBD2,TGTGCCAGCAGTTATTTCGAGCGGGGCTACGAGCAGTACTTC,CASSYFERGYEQYF
TRBV7-9,-,TRBJ1-5,-,TGTGCCAGCAGCTTAGAGGGGTCAGGCGGCAAGCAGCCCCAGCATTTT,CASSLEGSGGKQPQHF
TRBV23-1,-,TRBJ1-4,TRBD1,TGCGCCACAGGGACAGTTGCAACTAATGAAAAACTGTTTTTT,CATGTVATNEKLFF
TRBV18,-,TRBJ2-7,TRBD1,TGTGCCAGCTCGCCCGCGACAGGGCTGTCGGGGGAGCAGTACTTC,CASSPATGLSGEQYF
TRBV18,-,TRBJ2-5,TRBD2,TGTGCCAGCTCACCCCCAGCGGGGAACCAAGAGACCCAGTACTTC,CASSPPAGNQETQYF
TRBV5-1,-,TRBJ2-5,-,TGCGCCAGCAGCTTGACAGGCCCCGTGGAGACCCAGTACTTC,CASSLTGPVETQYF
TRBV6-5,-,TRBJ1-1,-,TGTGCCAGCAGACAGGGCACTGAAGCTTTCTTT,CASRQGTEAFF
TRBV2,few,TRBJ2-7,-,TGTGCCAGCGCGGTCTGGGGGGAGCAGTACTTC,CASAVWGEQYF
TRBV29-1,-,TRBJ2-1,-,TGCAGCCCCCCCCCGGGACGCGAAGATGAGCAGTTCTTC,CSPPPGREDEQFF
TRBV5-4,few,TRBJ2-7,-,TGTGCCAGCAGCTTGCTTGAAGCGTCTGGTGAGCAGTACTTC,CASSLLEASGEQYF
TRBV9,-,TRBJ1-1,-,TGTGCCAGCAGCTCGCAGCAGGTCGTGGTGAACACTGAAGCTTTCTTT,CASSSQQVVVNTEAFF
TRBV18,-,TRBJ2-3,-,TGTGCCAGCTCACCATTTAGGGCTGCGCCTGAGGATACGCAGTATTTT,CASSPFRAAPEDTQYF
TRBV27,-,TRBJ2-5,TRBD2,TGTGCCAGTTCTAGCGGGGGGCTCCAAGAGACCCAGTACTTC,CASSSGGLQETQYF
TRBV12-5,-,TRBJ2-5,TRBD2,TGTGCTAGTGGTTTGGGACTAGCGGGGTACCAAGAGACCCAGTACTTC,CASGLGLAGYQETQYF
TRBV7-8,-,TRBJ1-6,-,TGTGCCAGCAGTGAGGGAGGATCCTATAATTCACCCCTCCACTTT,CASSEGGSYNSPLHF
TRBV25-1,once,TRBJ1-1,-,TGTGCCAGCAGTGAATACGGACTCCTAGGCATGGCTTTCTTT,CASSEYGLLGMAFF
TRBV7-8,-,TRBJ2-2,-,TGTGCCAGCGGAGTGTTGGGCGCGTCCACCGGGGAGCTGTTTTTT,CASGVLGASTGELFF
TRBV7-9,-,TRBJ2-3,TRBD2,TGTGCCAGCAGCTTAGATTCTCACCCCCTAGCGGGCACAGATACGCAGTATTTT,CASSLDSHPLAGTDTQYF
TRBV5-1,-,TRBJ2-5,-,TGCGCCAGCAGCTTGGTGGAAGAAGAGACCCAGTACTTC,CASSLVEEETQYF
TRBV30,-,TRBJ1-4,-,TGTGCCTGGAGTGGAGGCCTTAATGAAAAACTGTTTTTT,CAWSGGLNEKLFF
TRBV5-1,few,TRBJ1-1,-,TGCGCCAGCAGCCCAGAGTTGCGGGTAGCCACTGAAGCTTTCTTT,CASSPELRVATEAFF
TRBV4-1,-,TRBJ2-7,-,TGCGCCAGCAGCCAAATCCGGGACACCACCTACGAGCAGTACTTC,CASSQIRDTTYEQYF
TRBV29-1,-,TRBJ1-4,-,TGCAGCGTTGAGGCAGCAGTAAGAGGAAAACTGTTTTTT,CSVEAAVRGKLFF
TRBV5-1,few,TRBJ1-3,-,TGCGCCAGCAGACTTGAGGTGAACTCTGGAAACACCATATATTTT,CASRLEVNSGNTIYF
TRBV18,-,TRBJ1-2,-,TGTGCCAGCTCACGCTACGGACAGTCGCTGGGGGATGGCTACACCTTC,CASSRYGQSLGDGYTF
TRBV5-4,-,TRBJ2-5,TRBD2,TGTGCCAGCCGGGGGGTGCAAGAGACCCAGTACTTC,CASRGVQETQYF
TRBV5-1,-,TRBJ2-1,TRBD1,TGCGCCAGCAGCGCGGGACAGGCTAGGGATGAGCAGTTCTTC,CASSAGQARDEQFF
TRBV7-2,many,TRBJ1-1,TRBD1,TGTGCCAGCAGCTCCAGGGGGAAGGCTGAAGCTTTCTTT,CASSSRGKAEAFF
TRBV19,-,TRBJ2-4,-,TGTGCCAGTCAGGTTCTTCTAGCCAAAAACATTCAGTACTTC,CASQVLLAKNIQYF
TRBV5-4,-,TRBJ1-2,-,TGTGCCAGCAGCTTCTTACTGTCCTCGACCTCCTATGGCTACACCTTC,CASSFLLSSTSYGYTF
TRBV6-5,-,TRBJ1-2,-,TGTGCCAGCGTGGGCGACTATGGCTACACCTTC,CASVGDYGYTF
TRBV4-1,-,TRBJ2-3,-,TGCGCCAGCAGCCAAGAGATGGCCACAGATACGCAGTATTTT,CASSQEMATDTQYF
TRBV7-2,-,TRBJ1-2,-,TGTGCCAGCAGCCTAGTCGGACAGTCCGGCTACACCTTC,CASSLVGQSGYTF
TRBV19,-,TRBJ1-5,TRBD1,TGTGCCAGTAGTCCTCCGACAGGGGAGGCCAATCAGCCCCAGCATTTT,CASSPPTGEANQPQHF
TRBV6-6,-,TRBJ2-2,-,TGTGCCAGCAGTAGACAGGACTCGAACACCGGGGAGCTGTTTTTT,CASSRQDSNTGELFF
TRBV6-5,few,TRBJ2-5,-,TGTGCCAGCAGTCTACCGGGGCTAGCGGAGACCCAGTACTTC,CASSLPGLAETQYF
TRBV9,few,TRBJ1-2,TRBD1,TGTGCCAGCAGCCCTACGACAGGGGGCGAGTACTATGGCTACACCTTC,CASSPTTGGEYYGYTF
TRBV7-2,-,TRBJ2-5,-,TGTGCCAGCAGCACACAGACAGGAAAAGTTAAAGAGACCCAGTACTTC,CASSTQTGKVKETQYF
TRBV7-8,-,TRBJ2-3,TRBD2,TGTGCCAGCAGCTCATATAGCGGGGGGGACCCAGATACGCAGTATTTT,CASSSYSGGDPDTQYF
TRBV11-1,-,TRBJ2-1,TRBD1,TGTGCCAGCGCACCGACAGGGGGCTCCTACAATGAGCAGTTCTTC,CASAPTGGSYNEQFF
TRBV2,-,TRBJ2-3,TRBD2,TGTGCCAGCAGTGAAAGGCGGGGGGGAAGCACAGATACGCAGTATTTT,CASSERRGGSTDTQYF
TRBV7-8,-,TRBJ2-7,-,TGTGCCAGCAGCTTAGACCCGGGCTCCTACGAGCAGTACTTC,CASSLDPGSYEQYF
TRBV2,-,TRBJ2-7,-,TGTGCCAGCAGTGAAGGCCCAGGGAGCTCCTACGAGCAGTACTTC,CASSEGPGSSYEQYF
TRBV15,few,TRBJ1-1,-,TGTGCCACCAGCCGCGGCAGTCGCAACACTGAAGCTTTCTTT,CATSRGSRNTEAFF
TRBV6-5,once,TRBJ1-1,-,TGTGCCAGCAGTTACTCAGGGGGGGGTGCGAACACTGAAGCTTTCTTT,CASSYSGGGANTEAFF
TRBV13,-,TRBJ1-2,TRBD1,TGTGCCAGCAGCGGGACAGGGGGCTATGGCTACACCTTC,CASSGTGGYGYTF
TRBV6-6,few,TRBJ1-3,-,TGTGCCAGCAGTTACCAGGGTCCCGGAAACACCATATATTTT,CASSYQGPGNTIYF
TRBV7-9,-,TRBJ1-2,TRBD1,TGTGCCAGCGAAGACAGGGTGGTTTTTAACTATGGCTACACCTTC,CASEDRVVFNYGYTF
TRBV6-5,-,TRBJ2-7,TRBD1,TGTGCCAGCAGTTACTTCGGGACAGGGACCTACGAGCAGTACTTC,CASSYFGTGTYEQYF
TRBV6-5,-,TRBJ2-2,-,TGTGCCAGCAGCTACGGGGGACCGCTCCACGGCGGGGAGCTGTTTTTT,CASSYGGPLHGGELFF
TRBV6-5,-,TRBJ2-7,TRBD2,TGTGCCAGGCCTTCGGGGGGGCTATCGTACTACGAGCAGTACTTC,CARPSGGLSYYEQYF
TRBV5-1,-,TRBJ2-2,-,TGCGCCAGCAGCTTGGACAACCCCGGCAGGGGTTACCCCGGGGAGCTGTTTTTT,CASSLDNPGRGYPGELFF